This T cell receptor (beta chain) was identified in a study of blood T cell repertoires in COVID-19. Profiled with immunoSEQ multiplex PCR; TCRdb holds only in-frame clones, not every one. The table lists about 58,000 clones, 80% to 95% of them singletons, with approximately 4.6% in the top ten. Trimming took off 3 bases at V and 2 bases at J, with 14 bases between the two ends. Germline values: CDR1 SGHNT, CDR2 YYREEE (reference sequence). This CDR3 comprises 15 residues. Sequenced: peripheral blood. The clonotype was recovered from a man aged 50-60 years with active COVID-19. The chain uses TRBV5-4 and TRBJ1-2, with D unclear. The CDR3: CASSSGPESNYGYTF. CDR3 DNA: TGTGCCAGCAGCTCCGGTCCGGAGAGCAACTATGGCTACACCTTC.